The present TCR beta chain was sequenced within a study of shared clonotypes between healthy human individuals. General study results and limits: Genetic and exposure-history diversity was limited by the small donor number. The authors expected sequencing depth to affect clonotype sharing among donors. Incompleteness in sorted-subset sequencing, despite large depth, was shown by rarefaction.

The CDR3 runs to 13 residues. J lost 3 bases, V lost 8 bases, and 7 bases had no gene match. In germline, CDR1 is MNHNS, CDR2 SASEGT. In this sample, this clone turned up once. Its antigen is not known. Researchers ran the assay at a deep level. Libraries were prepared by immunoSEQ multiplex PCR; TCRdb keeps only in-frame clonotypes and omits some of them. The sample gives around 2.1 million clones, around 95% of which show up once; approximately 0.13% is in the top ten. Sequencing was done on a sample of naive CD4+ T cells sorted from blood. The subset: CD45RA+ positively selected. The chain combines TRBV6-1 with TRBJ2-7; TRBD2 aligns across 7 bases. The TCR was taken from a man between 18 and 35 years old in good health. The CDR3 DNA sequence: TGTGCCAGCCTAGCCAGCGGGGACTACGAGCAGTACTTC. It encodes CASLASGDYEQYF.